These 7 T cell receptor beta chains were sequenced from one sample in a study of OX40 agonist ivuxolimab in advanced cancers. Clones were sequenced by immunoSEQ multiplex PCR, and TCRdb holds only the in-frame ones, with some missing. There are 60,000 to 85,000 clones in the sample; 85% occur only once, and more than 1.5% lies in the top ten. This material consisted of CD4+ or CD8+ T cells sorted from blood, taken in a trial of the OX40 agonist ivuxolimab. All receptors come from an adult with an advanced solid tumor such as melanoma, head and neck, liver or kidney cancer.

The chain recombines TRBV5-1 with TRBJ2-2, with 11 positions matching TRBD2. The CDR3 consists of 18 residues. Germline CDR1 and CDR2: SGHRS and YFSETQ. Losses at the gene ends were 3 bases for V and 4 bases for J; bases not matched to a gene: 11. The chain's CDR3 is CASSSSLLAGGITGELFF. In nucleotides, the CDR3 is TGCGCCAGCAGCTCCTCCCTCCTAGCGGGAGGAATCACCGGGGAGCTGTTTTTT.

The rearrangement links TRBV6-6 to TRBJ2-7, with 7 bases identical to TRBD1. Germline trimming cut 7 bases from V and 3 bases from J; bases unmatched to any gene: 6. The CDR3 runs to 13 residues. The germline gives CDR1 MNHNY, CDR2 SVGAGI (reference sequence). The CDR3 protein is CASTGQENYEQYF. CDR3 DNA sequence: TGTGCCAGCACCGGACAGGAAAACTACGAGCAGTACTTC.

Here the CDR3 DNA reads TGTGCCAGCTCACCTAGTGAGGGGGTGGATACGCAGTATTTT. It specifies CASSPSEGVDTQYF. The chain employs TRBV18 and TRBJ2-3; D might be TRBD1 (6 bases). This CDR3 has 14 residues. Germline CDR1 KGHSH, CDR2 LQKENI. V lost 3 bases to trimming and J lost 6 bases, with 13 bases between them.

The chain joins TRBV30 to TRBJ2-3, with a tentative D call TRBD1 (5 bases). The germline V gene encodes CDR1 GTSNPN and CDR2 SVGIG (reference sequence). The CDR3 runs to 15 residues. V dropped 2 bases and J dropped 2 bases, with 14 bases sitting between them. The CDR3 DNA follows: TGTGCCTGGAGTAAAGGGGCCCAGATCACAGATACGCAGTATTTT. Translating gives CAWSKGAQITDTQYF.

This chain uses TRBV11-3 with TRBJ1-1; TRBD1 might be the D (5 bases). The CDR3 sequence is 13 residues long. The germline V gene has CDR1 SGHNT and CDR2 YENEEA. The germline V and J ends were trimmed by 3 bases and 1 base, with 6 bases remaining between them. This chain's CDR3 is CASSLTANTEAFF. DNA for the CDR3: TGTGCCAGCAGCTTGACAGCGAACACTGAAGCTTTCTTT.

V usage is TRBV2 and J usage is TRBJ2-7; TRBD2 matches 8 bases. V was pared by 7 bases and J by 3 bases, with 8 bases of the junction left unmatched. Germline-derived CDR1 and CDR2 are SNHLY and FYNNEI. This CDR3 comprises 14 residues. This CDR3 is CASMPWREDYEQYF. Written as DNA, the CDR3 is TGTGCCAGCATGCCCTGGCGGGAGGACTACGAGCAGTACTTC. The variable domain in full, with the rest retrieved from reference TRBV2 and TRBJ2-7, is EPEVTQTPSHQVTQMGQEVILRCVPISNHLYFYWYRQILGQKVEFLVSFYNNEISEKSEIFDDQFSVERPDGSNFTLKIRSTKLEDSAMYFCASMPWREDYEQYFGPGTRLTVT.

The DNA of the CDR3 is TGTGCCAGCAGCTTATCGACTAGCGGAGGGGGCGGTAACACCGGGGAGCTGTTTTTT. Encoded protein: CASSLSTSGGGGNTGELFF. This chain links TRBV7-8 with TRBJ2-2; 9 nucleotides align to TRBD2. Germline loops: CDR1 SGHVS, CDR2 FQNEAQ. V was clipped by 2 bases and J by 2 bases; unmatched bases: 12. The CDR3 is made up of 19 amino acids.